One and the same sample provided the 17 T cell receptor beta chains below, sequenced in a study of blood T cells in healthy people across ages. A sample-barcoded 5' primer and a J-beta primer mix were used in a second PCR of about 6 to 12 cycles. TCRdb independently ran MiXCR on the 5' RACE reads; one entry per CDR3 protein. This table has roughly 680,000 distinct CDR3 sequences, about 50% appearing once. Sequencing was carried out using blood. The source of these receptors is a woman older than 75 in good health.

This clonotype was counted many times. This rearrangement joins TRBV4-2 to TRBJ2-1; a weak D match, TRBD2 (5 bases). The CDR3 has 15 residues. The V end was cut by 1 base, the J end by 4 bases, with 11 bases between. Germline V gives CDR1 LGHNA, CDR2 YNFKEQ. The CDR3: CASSQVLSVYNEQFF. The CDR3 nucleotides are TGTGCCAGCAGCCAAGTTCTTAGCGTTTACAATGAGCAGTTCTTC.

This clonotype was detected ten times or more. The rearrangement joins TRBV12-3 or TRBV12-4 to TRBJ1-5; D uncertain. Trimming left V 7 bases short and J 0 bases short, with 16 bases between. CDR3 length: 16 amino acids. CDR3 coding DNA: TGTGCCAGCACTCCCCATTGGGGAGATAGCAATCAGCCCCAGCATTTT. Amino acids: CASTPHWGDSNQPQHF.

This clonotype was seen repeatedly, ten times or more. The chain recombines TRBV25-1 with TRBJ2-4; 7 bases fit TRBD1. J lost 7 bases, V lost 2 bases, and 8 bases had no gene match. CDR1 and CDR2 (germline): MGHDK, SYGVNS. This CDR3 region has 15 residues. Here the CDR3 reads CASSERQGTTNIQYF. As DNA, the CDR3 is TGTGCCAGCAGTGAAAGACAGGGTACAACTAACATTCAGTACTTC.

The J gene is TRBJ2-3, the V gene TRBV20-1; the D is unclear. The CDR3 extends over 13 amino acids. The germline CDR1 and CDR2 sequences are DFQATT and SNEGSKA (reference sequence). The V end was cut by 0 bases, the J end by 5 bases, with 9 bases between. CDR3 bases: TGCAGTGCTAGAGATAGTCGGCGAGATACGCAGTATTTT. It codes for CSARDSRRDTQYF.

Only one count was recorded for this clonotype. The rearrangement links TRBV6-1 to TRBJ2-3; D might be TRBD2 (5 bases). The CDR3 is made up of 15 amino acids. Trimming cost V 7 bases and J 2 bases, with 16 bases left between them. The V gene's germline CDR1 is MNHNS and CDR2 SASEGT. This CDR3 reads CASINGEYFTDTQYF. The CDR3, as DNA: TGTGCCAGCATTAACGGGGAATATTTCACAGATACGCAGTATTTT.

This clonotype was observed a few times. The rearrangement joins TRBV14 to TRBJ2-1; D remains unclear. Germline CDR1 and CDR2: SGHDN and FVKESK. Trimming cost V 3 bases and J 0 bases, with 12 bases left between them. CDR3 length: 16 amino acids. The CDR3 spells CASSHLRRISYNEQFF. The DNA of the CDR3 is TGTGCCAGCAGCCACCTTCGGCGGATCTCCTACAATGAGCAGTTCTTC. The whole variable domain, remainder taken from reference TRBV14 and TRBJ2-1, is EAGVTQFPSHSVIEKGQTVTLRCDPISGHDNLYWYRRVMGKEIKFLLHFVKESKQDESGMPNNRFLAERTGGTYSTLKVQPAELEDSGVYFCASSHLRRISYNEQFFGPGTRLTVL.

The chain combines TRBV5-1 with TRBJ2-1; maybe TRBD2 (7 bases). The DNA end favors TRBJ2-7, so the J call may be wrong. Germline CDR1 and CDR2: SGHRS and YFSETQ. This CDR3 contains 16 residues. The DNA for the CDR3 is TGCGCCAGCAGCTTTAGGGGGGGAAGGTCCTACAATGAGCAGTACTTC. Amino acids: CASSFRGGRSYNEQYF.

Notes on this clonotype: This may be a read error, as it is one base from a much larger clone. The genes are TRBV20-1 and TRBJ2-7, with a tentative D call TRBD2 (6 bases). The CDR3 loop spans 11 amino acids. With 8 bases removed from V and 7 bases from J, the gap between germline ends came to 15 bases. Germline lookup yields CDR1 DFQATT and CDR2 SNEGSKA (reference sequence). CDR3 amino acids: CSPPLGGEQYF. In DNA form, the CDR3 reads TGCAGTCCGCCCCTGGGGGGTGAGCAGTACTTC.

Of note for this clonotype: Given a much more abundant clone one base away, this may be a read error. The rearrangement uses TRBV5-1 and TRBJ2-4, with D unresolved. The CDR3 totals 12 residues. Trimming left V 0 bases short and J 9 bases short, with 7 bases between. Germline assignment: CDR1 SGHRS and CDR2 YFSETQ. The CDR3 bases are TGCGCCAGCAGCTTGGTTATGGGCATTCAGTACTTC. This codes for CASSLVMGIQYF.

This rearrangement joins TRBV6-5 to TRBJ1-1; the D gene is possibly TRBD1 (5 bases). Trimming removed 6 bases from V and 8 bases from J, with 13 bases in between. Germline assignment: CDR1 MNHEY and CDR2 SVGAGI. The CDR3 length is 12 residues. CDR3 nucleotides: TGTGCCAGCAGCTTGTTGGGGCAAGAAGCTTTCTTT. This sequence encodes CASSLLGQEAFF.

This rearrangement joins TRBV28 to TRBJ1-1; D not resolved. From germline, CDR1 is MDHEN and CDR2 SYDVKM. This CDR3 has 14 residues. The V gene lost 4 bases and the J gene lost 0 bases, with 9 bases spanning the gap. The CDR3 coding sequence is TGTGCCAGCAGTTCAGACGGCTTGAACACTGAAGCTTTCTTT. It specifies CASSSDGLNTEAFF.

This chain uses TRBV24-1 with TRBJ2-1, with 8 bases fitting TRBD2. The CDR3 totals 19 residues. V shed 1 base and J 0 bases; nucleotides not matched to a gene: 10. CDR1 and CDR2 (germline): KGHDR, SFDVKD. The DNA of the CDR3 is TGTGCCACCAGTGATTTTCCAAGGCGGGGGGCCAGCTCCTACAATGAGCAGTTCTTC. It specifies CATSDFPRRGASSYNEQFF.

This chain links TRBV9 with TRBJ1-2, with D perhaps matching TRBD1 (5 bases). Germline assignment: CDR1 SGDLS and CDR2 YYNGEE. The CDR3 length is 15 residues. V was trimmed by 3 bases and J by 1 base, leaving 13 bases between them. This CDR3 is CASSARDGRNYGYTF. In DNA, the CDR3 is TGTGCCAGCAGCGCCAGGGACGGCCGTAACTATGGCTACACCTTC.

Concerning this clonotype: One base away lies a much larger clone, so this may be a sequencing read error. The J gene is TRBJ2-1, the V gene TRBV29-1; D possibly corresponds to TRBD2 (6 bases). The J call is doubtful: the DNA matches TRBJ2-7 better. The CDR3 runs to 17 residues. The V gene's germline CDR1 is SQVTM and CDR2 ANQGSEA. The CDR3 sequence is CSVEGHSGRSSYNEQYF. The CDR3 nucleotides are TGCAGCGTTGAAGGTCATAGCGGAAGAAGCTCCTACAATGAGCAGTACTTC.

The chain is built from TRBV27 and TRBJ2-3, with 8 bases aligning to TRBD2. The trim removed 0 bases at V and 6 bases at J, leaving 8 bases unmatched. There are 16 residues in the CDR3. Germline-derived CDR1 and CDR2 are MNHEY and SMNVEV (reference sequence). The CDR3 sequence: CASSLSSGGHRDTQYF. The CDR3 coding sequence is TGTGCCAGCAGTTTATCCAGCGGGGGCCATAGGGATACGCAGTATTTT.

V usage is TRBV20-1 and J usage is TRBJ2-5, with TRBD2 matching over 11 bases. The germline gives CDR1 DFQATT, CDR2 SNEGSKA (reference sequence). There are 16 residues in the CDR3. V lost 6 bases, J lost 4 bases, and 13 bases stayed unmatched. DNA of the CDR3: TGCAGTGCCCTATCTGGTAGCGGGGGGGAAGGAGAGACCCAGTACTTC. Amino acids: CSALSGSGGEGETQYF.

V gene TRBV7-3 combines with J gene TRBJ1-3; D remains unclear. The germline V gene encodes CDR1 SGHTA and CDR2 FQGTGA. This CDR3 is built from 14 residues. V lost 7 bases and J 0 bases, leaving 10 bases between the germline ends. The CDR3 coding sequence is TGTGCCAGCAACCTACAGTGCTCTGGAAACACCATATATTTT. This codes for CASNLQCSGNTIYF.